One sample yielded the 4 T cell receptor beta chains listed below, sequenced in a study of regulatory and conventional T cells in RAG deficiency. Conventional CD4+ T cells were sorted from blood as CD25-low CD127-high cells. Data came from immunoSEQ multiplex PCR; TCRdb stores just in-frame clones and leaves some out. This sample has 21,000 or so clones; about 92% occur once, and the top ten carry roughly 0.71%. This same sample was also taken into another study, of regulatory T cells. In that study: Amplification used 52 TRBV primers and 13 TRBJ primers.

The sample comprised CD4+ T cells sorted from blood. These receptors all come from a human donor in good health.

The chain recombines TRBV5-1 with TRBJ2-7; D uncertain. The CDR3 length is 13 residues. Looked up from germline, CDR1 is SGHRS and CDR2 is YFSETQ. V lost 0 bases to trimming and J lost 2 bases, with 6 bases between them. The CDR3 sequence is CASSLDSPYEQYF. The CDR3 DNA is TGCGCCAGCAGCTTGGACAGCCCCTACGAGCAGTACTTC.

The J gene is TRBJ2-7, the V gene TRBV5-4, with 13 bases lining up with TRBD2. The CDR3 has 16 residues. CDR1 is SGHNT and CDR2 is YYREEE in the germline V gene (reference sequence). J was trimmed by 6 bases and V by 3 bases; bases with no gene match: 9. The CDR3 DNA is TGTGCCAGCAGCTCCCTAACTAGCGGGGGGGCCTCCGAGCAGTACTTC. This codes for CASSSLTSGGASEQYF.

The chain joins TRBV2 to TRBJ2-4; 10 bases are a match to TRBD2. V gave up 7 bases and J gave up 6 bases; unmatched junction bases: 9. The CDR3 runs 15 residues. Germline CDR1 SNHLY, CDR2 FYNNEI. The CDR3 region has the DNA TGTGCCAGCACGGTTGGACTAGCGGAATTAAACATTCAGTACTTC. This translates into CASTVGLAELNIQYF.

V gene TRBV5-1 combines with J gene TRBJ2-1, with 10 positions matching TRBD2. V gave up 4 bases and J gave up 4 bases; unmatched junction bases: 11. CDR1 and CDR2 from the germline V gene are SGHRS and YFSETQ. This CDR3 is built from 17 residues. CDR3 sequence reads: CASSLYPRTSGYNEQFF. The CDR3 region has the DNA TGCGCCAGCAGCCTATACCCTCGGACTAGCGGTTACAATGAGCAGTTCTTC.